The next 26 T cell receptor beta chains were all read from a single sample in a study of technical replicates of blood from a few donors. TCRdb keeps only in-frame clones here, not all; method: immunoSEQ multiplex PCR. The data contain approximately 81,000 clones, 96% of them singletons. The sequenced material came from T cells isolated from PBMCs. The source of these receptors is a human donor in good health.

This chain links TRBV2 with TRBJ2-7; D remains ambiguous. Per germline, CDR1 SNHLY and CDR2 FYNNEI. V was trimmed by 6 bases and J by 0 bases, leaving 12 bases between them. The CDR3 consists of 14 residues. This chain's CDR3 is CASRVVESSYEQYF. The CDR3 coding sequence is TGTGCCAGCAGAGTGGTGGAGAGCTCCTACGAGCAGTACTTC. The complete variable domain, with remaining parts taken from reference TRBV2 and TRBJ2-7, reads EPEVTQTPSHQVTQMGQEVILRCVPISNHLYFYWYRQILGQKVEFLVSFYNNEISEKSEIFDDQFSVERPDGSNFTLKIRSTKLEDSAMYFCASRVVESSYEQYFGPGTRLTVT.

The rearrangement uses TRBV27 and TRBJ2-1, with TRBD2 matching over 7 bases. Germline CDR1 is MNHEY and CDR2 is SMNVEV (reference sequence). This CDR3 is 16 amino acids long. With 0 bases clipped from V and 9 bases from J, the junction kept 11 bases outside the gene matches. CDR3 in amino acids: CASSLSTGAGLFEQFF. CDR3 DNA sequence: TGTGCCAGCAGTTTATCGACCGGAGCGGGATTATTTGAGCAGTTCTTC.

The genes are TRBV30 and TRBJ1-4; D is unclear. V lost 0 bases to trimming and J lost 2 bases, with 13 bases between them. This CDR3 comprises 16 residues. Per germline, CDR1 GTSNPN and CDR2 SVGIG (reference sequence). The CDR3 is CAWSVGRGRTNEKLFF. The CDR3 DNA reads as TGTGCCTGGAGTGTTGGACGGGGAAGGACTAATGAAAAACTGTTTTTT.

The J gene is TRBJ2-7, the V gene TRBV25-1; TRBD2 might be the D (6 bases). The V gene lost 3 bases and the J gene lost 4 bases, with 16 bases spanning the gap. Germline V CDR1 and CDR2: MGHDK, SYGVNS. The CDR3 length is 15 residues. CDR3 bases: TGTGCCAGCAGTGAGTTTCATGGGGGGTCTTACGAGCAGTACTTC. It codes for CASSEFHGGSYEQYF.

The chain is built from TRBV30 and TRBJ2-7; D not certain. The CDR3 is made up of 15 amino acids. The germline gives CDR1 GTSNPN, CDR2 SVGIG (reference sequence). Trimming took 5 bases from V and 0 from J, leaving 17 bases between them. The CDR3 DNA reads as TGTGCCTGGGATCCCATTTTACCTAGCTCCTACGAGCAGTACTTC. Translating gives CAWDPILPSSYEQYF.

The gene calls are TRBV9 and TRBJ2-3; D is perhaps TRBD1 (5 bases). The CDR3 spans 14 residues. CDR1 and CDR2 from the germline V gene are SGDLS and YYNGEE. V was trimmed by 6 bases and J by 2 bases, leaving 13 bases between them. This chain's CDR3 is CASTPRQLTDTQYF. In nucleotides, the CDR3 is TGTGCCAGCACCCCCCGACAGCTCACAGATACGCAGTATTTT.

The V gene is TRBV4-1, the J gene TRBJ1-2, with D unresolved. Germline CDR1 MGHRA, CDR2 YSYEKL. This CDR3 is built from 16 residues. V lost 0 bases to trimming and J lost 5 bases, with 16 bases between them. The CDR3 DNA reads as TGCGCCAGCAGCCAAGATACCGGCGACTCTGATTATGGCTACACCTTC. It translates to CASSQDTGDSDYGYTF.

The rearrangement uses TRBV6-1 and TRBJ2-7, with a possible D match to TRBD1 (5 bases). CDR1 is MNHNS and CDR2 is SASEGT in the germline V gene. The CDR3 is 12 amino acids. The CDR3 DNA sequence: TGTGCAACGGCAGGGCATAACTACGAGCAGTACTTC. The encoded protein is CATAGHNYEQYF.

This chain uses TRBV4-2 with TRBJ2-7; TRBD2 matches 11 bases. The germline CDR1 and CDR2 sequences are LGHNA and YNFKEQ. This CDR3 is built from 15 residues. V gave up 2 bases and J gave up 7 bases; unmatched junction bases: 7. The CDR3 region is CASSQTLAGEGEQYF. The CDR3 nucleotides read TGTGCCAGCAGCCAAACACTAGCGGGAGAGGGTGAGCAGTACTTC.

This sequence joins TRBV7-2 and TRBJ1-1; no clear D. Trimming cost V 4 bases and J 6 bases, with 12 bases left between them. This CDR3 has 13 amino acids. Germline lookup yields CDR1 SGHTA and CDR2 FQGNSA. The CDR3: CASSSRVTSEAFF. The CDR3 DNA sequence: TGTGCCAGCAGCTCTCGGGTCACCTCTGAAGCTTTCTTT.

This rearrangement joins TRBV25-1 to TRBJ1-3; no reliable D call. Trimming removed 6 bases at V and 3 bases at J, with 9 bases between. The germline CDR1 and CDR2 sequences are MGHDK and SYGVNS. The CDR3 extends over 13 amino acids. Written as DNA, the CDR3 is TGTGCCAGCAGCCTAGGCAATGGAAACACCATATATTTT. As protein: CASSLGNGNTIYF.

About this clone: This sample also contains other DNA sequences that code for the same CDR3. The chain is built from TRBV27 and TRBJ2-1; TRBD2 matches at 14 bases. The CDR3 loop spans 15 amino acids. The V gene's germline CDR1 is MNHEY and CDR2 SMNVEV (reference sequence). The trim removed 5 bases at V and 7 bases at J, leaving 4 bases unmatched. In nucleotides, the CDR3 is TGTGCCAGCAGTCCCGGGACTAGCGGGAGAAATGAGCAGTTCTTC. Its protein is CASSPGTSGRNEQFF.

The chain joins TRBV6-4 to TRBJ2-2; 9 nucleotides match TRBD2. J gave up 4 bases and V 2 bases, and 2 bases lay outside the gene matches. There are 15 residues in the CDR3. Per germline, CDR1 MRHNA and CDR2 SNTAGT. CDR3 residues: CASSDRAGGTGELFF. The CDR3 nucleotides are TGTGCCAGCAGTGACCGAGCGGGGGGCACCGGGGAGCTGTTTTTT.

V is TRBV11-3 and J is TRBJ1-6, with D unclear. This CDR3 comprises 13 residues. The V end lost 4 bases, the J end lost 9 bases, and 10 bases lay between the germline ends. The germline V gene encodes CDR1 SGHNT and CDR2 YENEEA. The CDR3 reads CASSSIHRSPLHF. Here the CDR3 DNA reads TGTGCCAGCAGCTCCATACACCGTTCACCCCTCCACTTT.

The table lists this clone with a count of one. The chain couples TRBV11-2 to TRBJ2-1, with TRBD2 matching 11 bases. Trimming at V came to 6 bases and at J to 8 bases, leaving 12 bases not matched to a gene. CDR1 SGHAT and CDR2 FQNNGV come from the germline V gene. The CDR3 loop spans 16 amino acids. The CDR3 DNA reads TGTGCCAGCAGGTCACCGACTAGCGGGGAGGTCTATGAGCAGTTCTTC. Encoded protein: CASRSPTSGEVYEQFF.

In its sample, this clone was seen once. V gene TRBV6-5 combines with J gene TRBJ1-2, with 8 nucleotides matching TRBD1. V shed 6 bases, J shed 5 bases, and the junction held 2 bases outside the gene matches. Germline V gene lookup returns CDR1 MNHEY and CDR2 SVGAGI. The CDR3 is 12 amino acids. The CDR3 loop is CASRDRVYGYTF. In nucleotides, the CDR3 is TGTGCCAGCAGGGACAGGGTTTATGGCTACACCTTC.

J is TRBJ1-6 and V is TRBV7-9; 7 bases are shared with TRBD1. The CDR3 is made up of 14 amino acids. In germline, CDR1 is SEHNR, CDR2 FQNEAQ (reference sequence). V shed 1 base and J 8 bases; nucleotides not matched to a gene: 2. The CDR3 DNA reads as TGTGCCAGCAGCTTAGGACAGGGTTATTCACCCCTCCACTTT. Translating gives CASSLGQGYSPLHF.

This clone was seen a single time. The chain carries TRBV29-1 and TRBJ2-1; 10 bases align to TRBD2. This CDR3 is 19 amino acids long. V lost 8 bases and J lost 0; bases outside the gene matches: 19. The germline V gene has CDR1 SQVTM and CDR2 ANQGSEA. The CDR3 protein is CSIAPGGASGGASYNEQFF. CDR3 coding DNA: TGCAGCATTGCCCCCGGGGGCGCCAGCGGGGGGGCCTCCTACAATGAGCAGTTCTTC.

The V and J genes are TRBV28 and TRBJ2-1, with 12 bases identical to TRBD2. Per germline, CDR1 MDHEN and CDR2 SYDVKM. The V segment lost 2 bases and the J segment 11 bases; nucleotides outside the gene matches: 4. The CDR3 runs to 14 residues. CDR3 nucleotide sequence: TGTGCCAGCAGTTTACGTACTAGCGGGAGGAAGCAGTTCTTC. Translated: CASSLRTSGRKQFF.

In its sample, this clone was seen once. The chain couples TRBV7-3 to TRBJ2-1; no definite D call. CDR1 SGHTA and CDR2 FQGTGA come from the germline V gene. Trimming stripped 5 bases from V and 4 bases from J, with 15 bases between. The CDR3 loop spans 15 amino acids. The CDR3 DNA is TGTGCCAGCAGCCTAGAAGCAGAAGGTTACAATGAGCAGTTCTTC. It encodes CASSLEAEGYNEQFF.

With regard to this clone: Here the CDR3 omits its conserved ending phenylalanine or tryptophan, so a read error is the likely source. The DNA is omitted, as the CDR3 cannot be located on it reliably, and the CDR3 follows TCRdb's listing. The chain combines TRBV28 with TRBJ1-2; TRBD1 is the table's D call and was not checked against the DNA. CDR1 MDHEN and CDR2 SYDVKM come from the germline V gene. The CDR3 sequence runs 12 residues, both termini included. CDR3 loop: CASSSQLQGANL.

This clone was counted a single time. This sequence joins TRBV5-1 and TRBJ2-7; TRBD2 aligns across 8 bases. CDR3 length: 14 amino acids. Germline values: CDR1 SGHRS, CDR2 YFSETQ. The V and J ends lost 4 bases and 2 bases, in that order; junction bases with no gene match: 5. The CDR3 sequence is CASSPGGAAYEQYF. In nucleotides, the CDR3 is TGCGCCAGCAGCCCCGGGGGGGCCGCCTACGAGCAGTACTTC.

The chain combines TRBV6-5 with TRBJ1-1; 7 nucleotides match TRBD1. The length of the CDR3 is 15 residues. Per the germline V gene, CDR1 is MNHEY and CDR2 is SVGAGI. Trimming at V came to 7 bases and at J to 1 base, leaving 9 bases not matched to a gene. The CDR3 bases are TGTGCCAGCAACTCTAGGGGGCGAAAGAACACTGAAGCTTTCTTT. Translation gives CASNSRGRKNTEAFF.

V gene TRBV6-5 combines with J gene TRBJ2-7; tentatively, D is TRBD1 (6 bases). The ends were cut back, 2 bases at V and 3 bases at J, with 8 bases in the middle. Germline lookup yields CDR1 MNHEY and CDR2 SVGAGI. The length of the CDR3 is 13 residues. The CDR3 sequence: CASSYGRGYEQYF. CDR3 nucleotide sequence: TGTGCCAGCAGTTACGGCAGGGGCTACGAGCAGTACTTC.

The V call is TRBV5-8, the J call TRBJ2-3, with a possible D match to TRBD2 (6 bases). Trimming took off 6 bases at V and 2 bases at J, with 13 bases between the two ends. The length of the CDR3 is 14 residues. Germline V gene sequence: CDR1 SGHTS, CDR2 YDEGEE. The CDR3 is CASKVGDFTDTQYF. The CDR3 nucleotides are TGTGCCAGCAAAGTAGGGGACTTCACAGATACGCAGTATTTT.

The chain recombines TRBV11-2 with TRBJ1-1; D not resolved. Germline CDR1 reads SGHAT; CDR2 reads FQNNGV. The CDR3 has 15 residues. With 1 base removed from V and 0 bases from J, the gap between germline ends came to 9 bases. This CDR3 reads CASSLAPEMNTEAFF. CDR3 in DNA: TGTGCCAGCAGCTTAGCCCCAGAAATGAACACTGAAGCTTTCTTT.